This T cell receptor beta chain was profiled in a study of shared clonotypes between healthy human individuals. Germline V lookup: CDR1 SGHAT, CDR2 FQNNGV. The J segment lost 3 bases and the V segment lost 5 bases, leaving 11 bases of the junction unmatched. This CDR3 spans 16 amino acids. It was CD45RO-negative cells, positively selected for CCR7, that made up naive CD8 cells, with terminally differentiated effector memory CD45RA+ cells excluded. Sequencing used immunoSEQ multiplex PCR; TCRdb keeps in-frame clones, though not all of them. The sample consists of around 2,100,000 clones, about 95% of them appearing once.

V usage is TRBV11-2 and J usage is TRBJ2-5, with 8 bases fitting TRBD2. The origin of this receptor is a man aged 18 to 30 in good health. What was sequenced was naive CD8+ T cells sorted from blood. CDR3 in DNA: TGTGCCAGCAGCGGACACCAAGCGGGGGCCGAAGAGACCCAGTACTTC. Protein sequence: CASSGHQAGAEETQYF. Supplemented by reference TRBV11-2 and TRBJ2-5, the full variable domain reads EAGVAQSPRYKIIEKRQSVAFWCNPISGHATLYWYQQILGQGPKLLIQFQNNGVVDDSQLPKDRFSAERLKGVDSTLKIQPAKLEDSAVYLCASSGHQAGAEETQYFGPGTRLLVL.